This TCR beta chain is from a study of shared clonotypes between healthy human individuals. Study-wide points: Unshared clonotypes carried lower generation probabilities than those common to all four donors.

In this sample, this clone turned up once. Its antigen is currently unknown. For every subset, genomic DNA was evenly distributed across several immunoSEQ plates. The repertoire was sequenced with immunoSEQ multiplex PCR; TCRdb's copy has only in-frame clones and lacks some. The data show about 580,000 clones, about 98% seen once. Naive CD8 cells, CD45RO-negative and positively selected for CCR7, excluded terminally differentiated effector memory CD45RA+ cells. The clonotype was recovered from a man between 25 and 39 years old in good health. Material for sequencing was naive CD8+ T cells sorted from blood.

The CDR3 here is CASSPGRGYMYEQFF. CDR3 bases: TGTGCCAGCAGCCCCGGGAGGGGGTACATGTATGAGCAGTTCTTC. V is TRBV11-2 and J is TRBJ2-1, with 8 bases aligning to TRBD2. The CDR3 runs to 15 residues. The trim removed 5 bases at V and 8 bases at J, leaving 11 bases unmatched. Germline CDR1 and CDR2: SGHAT and FQNNGV.